Below, 32 T cell receptor beta chains from the same sample are listed, as sequenced in a study of vaccination and CD4 T cells after COVID-19. CD4+ T cells that had been cultured provided DNA sequenced with the Oncomine TCR Beta short-read assay. MiXCR, run by TCRdb on the PCR reads, gives a single entry per CDR3 protein. In the table there are about 19,000 distinct CDR3 sequences, roughly 29% of which are singletons. These TCRs are of unknown antigen specificity. Treatment: approximately nine-day PBMC culture with coronavirus spike peptide pools or control peptides (ViraFEST assay). The specimen was cultured CD4+ T cells from blood. The receptors derive from a human donor with COVID-19.

This rearrangement joins TRBV6-1 to TRBJ2-5, with D perhaps TRBD1 (6 bases). The CDR3 loop spans 14 amino acids. Germline CDR1 MNHNS, CDR2 SASEGT. Trimming pared 6 bases from V and 5 bases from J, leaving 16 bases between. The CDR3 DNA is TGTGCCAGCAGCTCCGACAGGAACTGGGAGACCCAGTACTTC. It encodes CASSSDRNWETQYF.

This clonotype showed up just a few times. The V call is TRBV2, the J call TRBJ1-5; D not resolved. The V end lost 3 bases, the J end lost 3 bases, and 6 bases lay between the germline ends. The CDR3 consists of 13 residues. CDR1 SNHLY and CDR2 FYNNEI come from the germline V gene. The chain's CDR3 is CASSEVPNQPQHF. CDR3 bases: TGTGCCAGCAGTGAGGTCCCCAATCAGCCCCAGCATTTT.

This clonotype was counted a few times. The rearrangement uses TRBV28 and TRBJ1-6, with unresolved D. V lost 3 bases and J lost 4, with 13 bases in between. The CDR3 has 16 amino acids. Germline-derived CDR1 and CDR2 are MDHEN and SYDVKM. The CDR3 DNA sequence: TGTGCCAGCAGTTTGGCGACGAGGCTTTATAATTCACCCCTCCACTTT. It encodes CASSLATRLYNSPLHF.

This clonotype showed up just a few times. The V and J genes are TRBV19 and TRBJ1-6; D gene uncertain. The germline V and J ends were trimmed by 6 bases and 5 bases, with 11 bases remaining between them. This CDR3 region has 14 residues. Germline assignment: CDR1 LNHDA and CDR2 SQIVND (reference sequence). The CDR3 bases are TGTGCCAGTAGGCCCCGTTCCAATAATTCACCCCTCCACTTT. Amino acid sequence: CASRPRSNNSPLHF. Combining the CDR3 with reference TRBV19 and TRBJ1-6 gives the whole variable domain DGGITQSPKYLFRKEGQNVTLSCEQNLNHDAMYWYRQDPGQGLRLIYYSQIVNDFQKGDIAEGYSVSREKKESFPLTVTSAQKNPTAFYLCASRPRSNNSPLHFGNGTRLTVT.

The chain links TRBV18 to TRBJ2-1, with a tentative D call TRBD1 (5 bases). Trimming shortened V by 2 bases and J by 7 bases, and 12 bases separated the two germline ends. CDR1 KGHSH and CDR2 LQKENI come from the germline V gene. The length of the CDR3 is 14 residues. The CDR3 loop is CASSPITGQNEQFF. The CDR3 bases are TGTGCCAGCTCACCAATTACAGGTCAGAATGAGCAGTTCTTC.

This rearrangement joins TRBV4-2 to TRBJ1-2; 8 positions match TRBD1. Trimming took 0 bases from V and 4 from J; bases not matched to a gene: 7. This CDR3 has 16 amino acids. CDR1 is LGHNA and CDR2 is YNFKEQ in the germline V gene. The CDR3, as DNA: TGTGCCAGCAGCCAAGATCGTGGCGGGACAGGCTATGGCTACACCTTC. Translation: CASSQDRGGTGYGYTF.

This clonotype was observed a handful of times. The chain employs TRBV6-2 or TRBV6-3 and TRBJ2-1; D is uncertain. CDR3 length: 15 residues. The germline V gene encodes CDR1 MNHEY and CDR2 SVGEGT. Trimming stripped 3 bases from V and 0 bases from J, with 9 bases between. The CDR3 DNA reads TGTGCCAGCAGTTATCGCCCCAGCTCCTACAATGAGCAGTTCTTC. Its protein is CASSYRPSSYNEQFF.

This clonotype ranks as medium-sized (0.01 to 0.1%). CDR3 amino acids: CASSLGRNQPQHF. The CDR3 bases are TGTGCCAGCAGCTTAGGCCGCAATCAGCCCCAGCATTTT. The V and J genes are TRBV7-6 and TRBJ1-5; the D is unclear. CDR1 and CDR2 (germline): SGHVS, FNYEAQ. The CDR3 has 13 residues. The V gene lost 1 base and the J gene lost 2 bases, with 3 bases spanning the gap. The whole variable domain, remainder taken from reference TRBV7-6 and TRBJ1-5, is GAGVSQSPRYKVTKRGQDVALRCDPISGHVSLYWYRQALGQGPEFLTYFNYEAQQDKSGLPNDRFSAERPEGSISTLTIQRTEQRDSAMYRCASSLGRNQPQHFGDGTRLSIL.

In this sample, this clonotype turned up once. The rearrangement uses TRBV11-1 and TRBJ2-7, with no clear D. The V end lost 5 bases, the J end lost 1 base, and 12 bases lay between the germline ends. Germline loops: CDR1 SGHAT, CDR2 FQDESV (reference sequence). CDR3 size: 14 residues. The CDR3 region is CASSLPTWSYEQYF. The CDR3 region has the DNA TGTGCCAGCAGCCTACCGACATGGTCCTACGAGCAGTACTTC.

The chain has TRBV7-9 and TRBJ2-7; D ambiguous. V was cut by 2 bases and J by 4 bases, with 6 bases left in between. Germline-derived CDR1 and CDR2 are SEHNR and FQNEAQ (reference sequence). The CDR3 has 12 residues. CDR3 in amino acids: CASSLLAYEQYF. CDR3 nucleotide sequence: TGTGCCAGCAGCTTATTAGCTTACGAGCAGTACTTC.

This clonotype was detected only a few times. The chain links TRBV18 to TRBJ1-2; TRBD1 is a possible D gene (6 bases). The CDR3 length is 17 residues. The V end lost 6 bases, the J end lost 5 bases, and 25 bases lay between the germline ends. Germline V gene lookup returns CDR1 KGHSH and CDR2 LQKENI. The CDR3 region has the DNA TGTGCCAGCTCTCCTGACCTACCGGGACACGGTGGGTATGGCTACACCTTC. It encodes CASSPDLPGHGGYGYTF. Filled out from reference TRBV18 and TRBJ1-2, the complete variable domain reads NAGVMQNPRHLVRRRGQEARLRCSPMKGHSHVYWYRQLPEEGLKFMVYLQKENIIDESGMPKERFSAEFPKEGPSILRIQQVVRGDSAAYFCASSPDLPGHGGYGYTFGSGTRLTVV.

This sequence joins TRBV19 and TRBJ1-5; D is ambiguous. The V end lost 8 bases, the J end lost 11 bases, and 19 bases lay between the germline ends. Per germline, CDR1 LNHDA and CDR2 SQIVND (reference sequence). The CDR3 runs 13 residues. The DNA of the CDR3 is TGTGCCAGTCGATTTGAATCAGTTCGGACCCAGCATTTT. It codes for CASRFESVRTQHF. The full variable domain, its missing parts supplied by reference TRBV19 and TRBJ1-5, is DGGITQSPKYLFRKEGQNVTLSCEQNLNHDAMYWYRQDPGQGLRLIYYSQIVNDFQKGDIAEGYSVSREKKESFPLTVTSAQKNPTAFYLCASRFESVRTQHFGDGTRLSIL.

This chain joins TRBV11-2 and TRBJ2-7, with D perhaps matching TRBD1 (7 bases). Trimming stripped 1 base from V and 3 bases from J, with 13 bases between. Germline V lookup: CDR1 SGHAT, CDR2 FQNNGV. The CDR3 is 15 residues long. CDR3 loop: CASSLVAGGSYEQYF. In DNA, the CDR3 is TGTGCCAGCAGCTTAGTTGCAGGGGGGAGCTACGAGCAGTACTTC.

The sample holds one count of this clonotype. A junction end diverges from the germline sequence, so it may reflect a read error. The V and J genes are TRBV30 and TRBJ2-3; the D gene is possibly TRBD2 (6 bases). Germline V CDR1 and CDR2: GTSNPN, SVGIG (reference sequence). The CDR3 covers 15 residues. This chain's CDR3 is CAWTRGSRTEDAQYF. The CDR3 DNA is TGTGCCTGGACGCGGGGAAGCCGAACGGAAGATGCGCAGTATTTT.

The chain recombines TRBV28 with TRBJ1-1, with D perhaps matching TRBD1 (6 bases). Trimming stripped 3 bases from V and 0 bases from J, with 11 bases between. From germline, CDR1 is MDHEN and CDR2 SYDVKM. The CDR3 is 15 residues long. CDR3 coding DNA: TGTGCCAGCAGTTTTGTACGGGGGCTGAACACTGAAGCTTTCTTT. The encoded protein is CASSFVRGLNTEAFF.

V gene TRBV19 combines with J gene TRBJ2-5; TRBD1 or TRBD2 may be the D gene (5 bases each). Deletions cut 0 bases from V and 2 bases from J, with 16 bases between. Germline V gives CDR1 LNHDA, CDR2 SQIVND (reference sequence). The CDR3 totals 17 residues. CDR3 sequence: CASSIDHGTSHQETQYF. As DNA, the CDR3 is TGTGCCAGTAGTATAGATCACGGGACGTCCCATCAAGAGACCCAGTACTTC. Drawing the rest from reference TRBV19 and TRBJ2-5, the complete variable domain is DGGITQSPKYLFRKEGQNVTLSCEQNLNHDAMYWYRQDPGQGLRLIYYSQIVNDFQKGDIAEGYSVSREKKESFPLTVTSAQKNPTAFYLCASSIDHGTSHQETQYFGPGTRLLVL.

There are a few counts of this clonotype. This sequence joins TRBV6-4 and TRBJ2-2; D is perhaps TRBD1 (6 bases). The CDR3 is made up of 14 amino acids. The V gene's germline CDR1 is MRHNA and CDR2 SNTAGT. V was shortened by 4 bases and J by 7 bases, with 13 bases between the two germline ends. CDR3 sequence reads: CASSVRGGIGELFF. The CDR3 coding sequence is TGTGCCAGCAGTGTCAGGGGCGGTATCGGGGAGCTGTTTTTT.

The rearrangement uses TRBV20-1 and TRBJ1-2; D unresolved. V was shortened by 3 bases and J by 3 bases, with 8 bases between the two germline ends. The CDR3 loop spans 12 amino acids. Germline lookup yields CDR1 DFQATT and CDR2 SNEGSKA (reference sequence). CDR3 residues: CSARSLDYGYTF. The CDR3 region has the DNA TGCAGTGCTAGGTCCCTGGACTATGGCTACACCTTC.

As for this clonotype: The junction differs from germline at one of its ends, possibly a read error. The V call is TRBV7-7, the J call TRBJ2-1; TRBD2 matches 10 bases. Germline CDR1 reads SSHAT; CDR2 reads FNYEAQ (reference sequence). This CDR3 spans 15 amino acids. The CDR3 DNA is TGTGCTAGCAGCGTTGGGGCTAGCGGGGGCCATGAGCAGTTCTTC. Translated: CASSVGASGGHEQFF.

This chain connects TRBV19 to TRBJ1-5, with D possibly TRBD1 on 5 matching bases. The V end was cut by 3 bases, the J end by 2 bases, with 11 bases between. Per germline, CDR1 LNHDA and CDR2 SQIVND (reference sequence). The CDR3 spans 15 residues. The CDR3 here is CASSIWDQGNQPQHF. The DNA for the CDR3 is TGTGCCAGTAGTATTTGGGACCAGGGCAATCAGCCCCAGCATTTT. Full variable domain (rest looked up from reference TRBV19 and TRBJ1-5): DGGITQSPKYLFRKEGQNVTLSCEQNLNHDAMYWYRQDPGQGLRLIYYSQIVNDFQKGDIAEGYSVSREKKESFPLTVTSAQKNPTAFYLCASSIWDQGNQPQHFGDGTRLSIL.

Within the sample, this clonotype is medium-sized. J is TRBJ2-3 and V is TRBV7-6, with D perhaps matching TRBD2 (6 bases). The CDR3 covers 15 residues. V dropped 1 base and J dropped 1 base, with 9 bases sitting between them. CDR1 SGHVS and CDR2 FNYEAQ come from the germline V gene. The CDR3 loop is CASSLVASGTDTQYF. The CDR3, as DNA: TGTGCCAGCAGCTTAGTGGCTAGCGGCACAGATACGCAGTATTTT.

This clonotype appeared a few times. The chain carries TRBV7-3 and TRBJ1-1; D is uncertain. CDR3 length: 13 residues. V lost 1 base, J lost 0 bases, and 3 bases lay in between. Germline CDR1 SGHTA, CDR2 FQGTGA. CDR3 residues: CASSLMVNTEAFF. CDR3 in DNA: TGTGCCAGCAGCTTAATGGTGAACACTGAAGCTTTCTTT.

The V and J genes are TRBV9 and TRBJ1-2; D call uncertain. CDR1 SGDLS and CDR2 YYNGEE come from the germline V gene. V dropped 0 bases and J dropped 8 bases, with 8 bases sitting between them. The CDR3 has 12 residues. The CDR3 protein is CASSVGPAGYTF. DNA for the CDR3: TGTGCCAGCAGCGTAGGTCCTGCCGGCTACACCTTC.

V and J are TRBV19 and TRBJ1-3, with D maybe TRBD1 (6 bases). The CDR3 totals 16 residues. CDR1 is LNHDA, CDR2 SQIVND, per germline (reference sequence). Trimming removed 4 bases from V and 0 bases from J, with 13 bases in between. Written as DNA, the CDR3 is TGTGCCAGTAGTAAATACCGGGACACCTCTGGAAACACCATATATTTT. Protein product: CASSKYRDTSGNTIYF.

This clonotype was seen a handful of times. V usage is TRBV7-9 and J usage is TRBJ1-4, with a weak D call TRBD1 (6 bases). The CDR3 contains 14 residues. Germline V CDR1 and CDR2: SEHNR, FQNEAQ (reference sequence). Trimming took off 5 bases at V and 7 bases at J, with 14 bases between the two ends. The DNA for the CDR3 is TGTGCCAGCAGCCTCGCGGGACAACGTGAAAAACTGTTTTTT. Amino acid sequence: CASSLAGQREKLFF.

The table lists this clonotype with a few counts. J is TRBJ2-5 and V is TRBV29-1; D might be TRBD1 or TRBD2, each matching 6 bases. Germline V gene lookup returns CDR1 SQVTM and CDR2 ANQGSEA. Trimming removed 4 bases at V and 5 bases at J, with 14 bases between. The CDR3 sequence is 13 residues long. The DNA for the CDR3 is TGCAGCGTTGTTGTCGGGGGCAGGGAGACCCAGTACTTC. Protein sequence: CSVVVGGRETQYF. The variable domain in full, completed from reference TRBV29-1 and TRBJ2-5, reads SAVISQKPSRDICQRGTSLTIQCQVDSQVTMMFWYRQQPGQSLTLIATANQGSEATYESGFVIDKFPISRPNLTFSTLTVSNMSPEDSSIYLCSVVVGGRETQYFGPGTRLLVL.

This clonotype was observed once. The chain has TRBV10-3 and TRBJ2-2, with 12 bases matching TRBD2. Germline V gives CDR1 ENHRY, CDR2 SYGVKD. The CDR3 totals 15 residues. Losses at the gene ends were 8 bases for V and 3 bases for J; bases not matched to a gene: 4. The CDR3 protein is CAIHRTSGDTGELFF. The CDR3 nucleotides read TGTGCCATCCATCGGACTAGCGGGGACACCGGGGAGCTGTTTTTT.

This clonotype showed up just a few times. The rearrangement joins TRBV19 to TRBJ1-1; TRBD1 might be the D (6 bases). CDR1 is LNHDA and CDR2 is SQIVND in the germline V gene (reference sequence). There are 16 residues in the CDR3. Between the trimmed V and J ends, which lost 6 bases and 0 bases, there was a span of 17 bases. Here the CDR3 DNA reads TGTGCCAGTAGCCCAAACAGGGTGTCTTTGAACACTGAAGCTTTCTTT. Its translation: CASSPNRVSLNTEAFF.

V gene TRBV10-2 combines with J gene TRBJ2-3; D is unresolved. The CDR3 length is 17 residues. Trimming shortened V by 0 bases and J by 0 bases, and 13 bases separated the two germline ends. Germline CDR1 WSHSY, CDR2 SAAADI. The CDR3, as DNA: TGCGCCAGCAGTGAGTCACGACGGATGACTAGCACAGATACGCAGTATTTT. Translated: CASSESRRMTSTDTQYF.

V gene TRBV7-2 combines with J gene TRBJ2-7, with 11 bases that match TRBD2. Germline assignment: CDR1 SGHTA and CDR2 FQGNSA. With V trimmed by 5 bases and J by 1 base, 7 bases remained unmatched. The CDR3 consists of 16 residues. CDR3 residues: CASSPTSGGLSYEQYF. The CDR3 nucleotides read TGTGCCAGCAGCCCTACTAGCGGGGGCCTTTCCTACGAGCAGTACTTC.

The J gene is TRBJ2-3, the V gene TRBV7-8, with 14 nucleotides matching TRBD2. Germline V CDR1 and CDR2: SGHVS, FQNEAQ. J lost 1 base, V lost 2 bases, and 11 bases had no gene match. The CDR3 runs to 20 residues. The CDR3 sequence: CASSLKSGTSGGSRTDTQYF. The CDR3 DNA reads as TGTGCCAGCAGCTTAAAGTCAGGGACTAGCGGGGGCAGCCGCACAGATACGCAGTATTTT. The whole variable domain, remainder taken from reference TRBV7-8 and TRBJ2-3, is GAGVSQSPRYKVAKRGQDVALRCDPISGHVSLFWYQQALGQGPEFLTYFQNEAQLDKSGLPSDRFFAERPEGSVSTLKIQRTQQEDSAVYLCASSLKSGTSGGSRTDTQYFGPGTRLTVL.

The CDR3, as DNA: TGTGCCAGCAGAATAAGGACAGCTGGGGCCAACGTCCTGACTTTC. It codes for CASRIRTAGANVLTF. This chain links TRBV7-2 with TRBJ2-6; possible D gene TRBD1, 6 bases. Trimming cost V 6 bases and J 2 bases, with 11 bases left between them. Germline-derived CDR1 and CDR2 are SGHTA and FQGNSA. CDR3 length: 15 residues.